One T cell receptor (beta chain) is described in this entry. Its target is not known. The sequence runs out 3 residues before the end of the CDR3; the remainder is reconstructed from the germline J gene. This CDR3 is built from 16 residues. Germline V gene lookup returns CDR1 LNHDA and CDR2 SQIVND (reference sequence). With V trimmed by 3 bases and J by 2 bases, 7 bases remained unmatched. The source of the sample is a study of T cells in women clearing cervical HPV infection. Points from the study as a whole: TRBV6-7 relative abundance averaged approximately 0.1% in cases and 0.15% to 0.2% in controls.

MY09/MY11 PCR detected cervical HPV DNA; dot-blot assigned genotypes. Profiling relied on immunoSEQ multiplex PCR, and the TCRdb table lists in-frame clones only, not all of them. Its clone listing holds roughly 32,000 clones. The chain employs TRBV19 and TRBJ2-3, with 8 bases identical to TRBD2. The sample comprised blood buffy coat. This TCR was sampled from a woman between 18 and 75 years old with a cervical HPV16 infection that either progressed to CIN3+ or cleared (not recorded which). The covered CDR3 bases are TGTGCCAGTAGTATGGGGACTAGTTTTTTCACAGATACG. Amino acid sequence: CASSMGTSFFTDT. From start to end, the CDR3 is CASSMGTSFFTDTQYF.